This is a list of T cell receptor beta chains from one sample in a study of blood T cell repertoires in COVID-19. TCRdb's copy holds only in-frame clones and misses some; the assay was immunoSEQ multiplex PCR. The sample has roughly 150,000 clones; 77% are singletons. Specimen: peripheral blood. The receptors shown here come from a man in his sixties or seventies with acute or convalescent COVID-19. Both conserved end residues are part of each CDR3. A D gene is named only where the DNA matches it firmly. The size field is filled for only some rows; it gives once, few, many or a size class.

V gene	J gene	D gene	clone size	CDR3 DNA	CDR3 protein
TRBV10-1	TRBJ2-2	-	-	TGCGCCAGCAGCGAGTATTATAGCACCGGGGAGCTGTTTTTT	CASSEYYSTGELFF
TRBV24-1	TRBJ2-5	TRBD1	once	TGTGCCACCAGTGATCCTAAGACAGGGGCTATTAAAGAGACCCAGTACTTC	CATSDPKTGAIKETQYF
TRBV27	TRBJ2-6	-	-	TGTGCCAGCAGTTTAACAGGTCTCTCTGGGGCCAACGTCCTGACTTTC	CASSLTGLSGANVLTF
TRBV27	TRBJ2-2	-	-	TGTGCCAGCAGTTTCCGCAGGGGTGCCACCGGGGAGCTGTTTTTT	CASSFRRGATGELFF
TRBV19	TRBJ2-2	TRBD1	-	TGTGCCAGCGGGACAGGGGGCGCCGGCGGGGAGCTGTTTTTT	CASGTGGAGGELFF
TRBV2	TRBJ1-1	TRBD1	-	TGTGCCAGCAGCTCAGACAGGGGCCGCGGCACTGAAGCTTTCTTT	CASSSDRGRGTEAFF
TRBV5-1	TRBJ1-1	-	-	TGCGCCAGCAGCCAACAGGGGAACACTGAAGCTTTCTTT	CASSQQGNTEAFF
TRBV6-6	TRBJ2-3	-	-	TGTGCCAGCAGCTTTGGTCAGGGGCCAGATACGCAGTATTTT	CASSFGQGPDTQYF
TRBV5-1	TRBJ1-1	-	-	TGCGCCAGCAGCTTGGTGAGGCAGGGAGGGGCGAACACTGAAGCTTTCTTT	CASSLVRQGGANTEAFF
TRBV24-1	TRBJ2-5	-	-	TGTGCCACCAGCGAGGGAGTCGGGGAGACCCAGTACTTC	CATSEGVGETQYF
TRBV7-2	TRBJ2-5	TRBD2	-	TGTGCCAGCAGTCCAAGACTAGCGGGAGCACGAGAGACCCAGTACTTC	CASSPRLAGARETQYF
TRBV19	TRBJ1-1	-	-	TGTGCCAGTAGACCAAGGCGGGGGGGGAACACTGAAGCTTTCTTT	CASRPRRGGNTEAFF
TRBV6-5	TRBJ2-4	-	-	TGTGCCAGCAGCCCCAGGGCCAAAAACATTCAGTACTTC	CASSPRAKNIQYF
TRBV6-7	TRBJ1-2	-	-	TGTGCCAGCCCACAGGGCTATGGCTACACCTTC	CASPQGYGYTF
TRBV19	TRBJ1-1	TRBD1	-	TGTGCCAGTAGTACGGACAGGCCCTTGAACACTGAAGCTTTCTTT	CASSTDRPLNTEAFF
TRBV28	TRBJ2-7	TRBD2	few	TGTGCCAGCCTAGGGGGACTAGCGTACTCCTACGAGCAGTACTTC	CASLGGLAYSYEQYF
TRBV30	TRBJ2-2	-	-	TGTGCCTGGGATTCTGCCGGGGAGCTGTTTTTT	CAWDSAGELFF
TRBV6-2/TRBV6-3	TRBJ2-5	-	-	TGTGCCAGCAGTTTAGAAGAGACCCAGTACTTC	CASSLEETQYF
TRBV25-1	TRBJ1-6	-	-	TGTGCCAGCAGTGAATGGCGGGGAGAGAATTCACCCCTCCACTTT	CASSEWRGENSPLHF
TRBV5-1	TRBJ2-1	TRBD2	-	TGCGCCAGCAGCGATGGGACTAGCGGGATCAGGCAGTTCTTC	CASSDGTSGIRQFF
TRBV27	TRBJ2-1	-	-	TGTGCCAGCAGTCCCTACTACCGGGACAAGGCTAACAATGAGCAGTTCTTC	CASSPYYRDKANNEQFF
TRBV28	TRBJ2-7	TRBD1	-	TGTGCCAGCAGCCTTGCTACAGGGGGCAGTCGGTACGAGCAGTACTTC	CASSLATGGSRYEQYF
TRBV6-2/TRBV6-3	TRBJ1-1	-	-	TGTGCCAGCAGCCTTCAGTTCACTGAAGCTTTCTTT	CASSLQFTEAFF
TRBV7-3	TRBJ2-5	-	-	TGTGCCAGCAGCTTAACGAATGGGGAGTGGGAGACCCAGTACTTC	CASSLTNGEWETQYF
TRBV24-1	TRBJ1-2	-	-	TGTGCCACCAGTGAGCGATATGGCTACACCTTC	CATSERYGYTF
TRBV5-1	TRBJ2-1	-	-	TGCGCCAGCAGCTTGTTGGGAGGCGGGATTCAGTACAATGAGCAGTTCTTC	CASSLLGGGIQYNEQFF
TRBV11-3	TRBJ1-2	TRBD1	-	TGTGCCAGCAGCCAGTACAGGGGGCTGGGGTATGGCTACACCTTC	CASSQYRGLGYGYTF
TRBV7-3	TRBJ1-2	-	few	TGTGCCAGCAGCTTAACGGGAGGGGCAAGGTATGGCTACACCTTC	CASSLTGGARYGYTF
TRBV9	TRBJ1-2	-	few	TGTGCCAGCAGCGTAGACAGGAACTATGGCTACACCTTC	CASSVDRNYGYTF
TRBV6-5	TRBJ2-3	-	-	TGTGCCAGCAGTTCTAACGCAGATACGCAGTATTTT	CASSSNADTQYF
TRBV6-6	TRBJ1-2	TRBD1	-	TGTGCCAGCAGCTTACAGGGGGCGAATGGCTACACCTTC	CASSLQGANGYTF
TRBV2	TRBJ2-3	-	-	TGTGCCAGCAGTATTTCGAGACACTTCACAGATACGCAGTATTTT	CASSISRHFTDTQYF
TRBV9	TRBJ2-2	-	-	TGTGCCAGCAGCGTAGGCTCTAGCGCGAACACCGGGGAGCTGTTTTTT	CASSVGSSANTGELFF
TRBV9	TRBJ2-3	-	-	TGTGCCAGCAGTGAGGGGGGGATCACAGATACGCAGTATTTT	CASSEGGITDTQYF
TRBV5-4	TRBJ2-7	TRBD2	-	TGTGCCAGCATTGGCGGGGGGCCCTACGAGCAGTACTTC	CASIGGGPYEQYF
TRBV6-4	TRBJ1-1	TRBD1	-	TGTGCCAGCAGTGTACAGGGGGGCACTGAAGCTTTCTTT	CASSVQGGTEAFF
TRBV19	TRBJ2-6	-	-	TGTGCCAGTAATGGTTTGGCCGGGGCCAACGTCCTGACTTTC	CASNGLAGANVLTF
TRBV28	TRBJ2-7	TRBD1	-	TGTGCCAGCAATCCTGGACAGGACTACGAGCAGTACTTC	CASNPGQDYEQYF
TRBV10-2	TRBJ1-1	-	-	TGCGCCAGCGGCCGCGTACCCGGGTTAGGTTCTGAAGCTTTCTTT	CASGRVPGLGSEAFF
TRBV28	TRBJ2-5	TRBD1	-	TGTGCCAGCAGTTCCTCTGACAGGGAAGGGGACTACTTC	CASSSSDREGDYF
TRBV6-5	TRBJ1-6	TRBD1	-	TGTGCCAGTTCCCCTAATAGGGGGCGTAATTCACCCCTCCACTTT	CASSPNRGRNSPLHF